This T cell receptor beta chain originates from a study of early T cells in non-severe SARS-CoV-2 infection. Individual cDNA molecules each received unique molecular identifiers attached to them. TCRdb passed the 5' RACE reads through MiXCR, listing each CDR3 protein once. The top ten hold roughly 1.3% of the sample, which has over 55,000 distinct CDR3 sequences, approximately 12% seen once. Specimen: whole blood. The sequence came from an adult who was a healthcare worker with PCR-confirmed SARS-CoV-2 infection or an uninfected control (not recorded which).

The CDR3: CASSSSFGEQFF. CDR3 DNA sequence: TGTGCCAGCAGTTCTAGCTTTGGGGAGCAGTTCTTC. The chain uses TRBV12-3 or TRBV12-4 and TRBJ2-1; possibly TRBD2 for D (5 bases). Trimming took 4 bases from V and 10 from J, leaving 11 bases between them. The CDR3 is made up of 12 amino acids.